This T cell receptor (beta chain) was sequenced during a study of human T cells and chemical hapten exposure. Across the study: Patch tests applied 0.01% DPC to the upper back, read at 6 days. Enrolled patients were predominantly female and had alopecia areata, totalis or universalis.

Unique molecular identifiers were attached to individual cDNA molecules during library preparation. TCRdb passed the RACE reads through MiXCR, listing each CDR3 protein once. The data hold 85,000 to 100,000 distinct CDR3 sequences, with roughly a quarter observed a single time. CDR3 size: 13 residues. Germline V lookup: CDR1 SGHVS, CDR2 FQNEAQ. The V end was cut by 1 base, the J end by 15 bases, with 16 bases between. Time point specified: patch test 3, about 24 weeks after DPC sensitization. Treatment specified: therapeutic diphenylcyclopropenone sensitization with weekly scalp DPC. Before extraction, the whole blood was not fractionated, and total RNA was taken from it.

The chain uses TRBV7-8 and TRBJ2-1; tentatively, D is TRBD2 (5 bases). The receptor was isolated from a middle-aged man with alopecia areata. Some clones in this sample may be carry-over from other donors' samples. Sequenced material: whole blood, taken in connection with sensitization to the hapten diphenylcyclopropenone (DPC). The CDR3 reads CASSLDMAWEWFF. Here the CDR3 DNA reads TGTGCCAGCAGCTTAGATATGGCGTGGGAGTGGTTCTTC.